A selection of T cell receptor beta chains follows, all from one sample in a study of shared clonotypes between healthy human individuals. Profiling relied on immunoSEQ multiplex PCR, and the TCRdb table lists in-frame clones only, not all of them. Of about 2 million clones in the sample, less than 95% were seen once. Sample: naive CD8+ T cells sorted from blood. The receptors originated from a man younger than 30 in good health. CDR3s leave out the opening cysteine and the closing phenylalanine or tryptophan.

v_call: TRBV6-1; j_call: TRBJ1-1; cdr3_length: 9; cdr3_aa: ASGRNTEAF
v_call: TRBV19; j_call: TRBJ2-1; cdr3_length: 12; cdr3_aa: ASSIMYSYNEQF
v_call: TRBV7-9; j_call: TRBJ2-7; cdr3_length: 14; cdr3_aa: ASSLPTDRGHYEQY
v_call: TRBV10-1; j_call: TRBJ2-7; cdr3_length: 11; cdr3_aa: ASSELADAEQY
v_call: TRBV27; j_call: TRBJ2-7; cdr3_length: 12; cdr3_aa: ASSLRGAVYEQY
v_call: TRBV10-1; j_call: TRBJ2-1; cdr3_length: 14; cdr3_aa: ASSDYGTSGYNEQF
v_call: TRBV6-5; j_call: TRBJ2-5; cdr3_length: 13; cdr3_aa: ASSYTGGTEETQY
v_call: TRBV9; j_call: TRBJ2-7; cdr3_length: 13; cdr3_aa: ASSVGNRIGYEQY
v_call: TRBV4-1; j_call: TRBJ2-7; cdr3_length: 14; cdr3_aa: ASSQVSGVGSYEQY
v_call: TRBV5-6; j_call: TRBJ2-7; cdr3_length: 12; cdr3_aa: ASSFTGGAYEQY
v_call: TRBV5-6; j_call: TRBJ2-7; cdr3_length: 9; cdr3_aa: ASSSLYEQY
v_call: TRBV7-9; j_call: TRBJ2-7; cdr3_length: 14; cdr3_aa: ASSSLPGQGAYEQY
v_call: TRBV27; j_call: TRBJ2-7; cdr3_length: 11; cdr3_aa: ASSGNSYYEQY
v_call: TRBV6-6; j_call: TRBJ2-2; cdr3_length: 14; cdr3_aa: ASSSNRGSNTGELF
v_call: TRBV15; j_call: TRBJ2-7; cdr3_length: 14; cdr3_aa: ATSRAWGEDSYEQY
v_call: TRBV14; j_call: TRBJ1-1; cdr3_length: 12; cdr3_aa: ASSQVYRVAEAF
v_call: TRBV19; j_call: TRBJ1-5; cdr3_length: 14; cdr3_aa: ASQPQFSYSNQPQH
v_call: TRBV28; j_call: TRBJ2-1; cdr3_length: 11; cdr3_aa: ASSPSSYNEQF
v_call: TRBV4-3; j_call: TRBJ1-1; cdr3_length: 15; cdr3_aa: ASSQDRWAGRNTEAF
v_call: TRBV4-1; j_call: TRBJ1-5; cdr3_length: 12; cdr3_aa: ASSLEWGNQPQH
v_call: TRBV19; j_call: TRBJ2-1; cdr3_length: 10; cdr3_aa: ASSLLPGEQF
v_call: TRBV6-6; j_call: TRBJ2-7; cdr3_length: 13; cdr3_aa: ASSYGSGLPYEQY
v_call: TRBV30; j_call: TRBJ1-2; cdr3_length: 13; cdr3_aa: AWSFGGRPNYGYT
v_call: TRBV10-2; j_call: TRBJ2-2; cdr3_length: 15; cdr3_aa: ATQTPRGTKNTGELF
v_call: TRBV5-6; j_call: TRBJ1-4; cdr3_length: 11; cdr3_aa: ASSLWSGEKLF
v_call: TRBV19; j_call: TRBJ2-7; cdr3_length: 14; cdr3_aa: ASSIGAGNPLYEQY
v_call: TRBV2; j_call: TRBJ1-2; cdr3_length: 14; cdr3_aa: ASSEPRQGRTYGYT
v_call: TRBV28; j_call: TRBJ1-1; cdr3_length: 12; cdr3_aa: ASKPTGTNTEAF
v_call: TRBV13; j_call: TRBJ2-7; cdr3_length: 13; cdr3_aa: ASSPGTGYTYEQY